This T cell receptor beta chain is drawn from a study of blood T cells in healthy people across ages. With a J-beta primer mix and a sample-barcoded 5' primer, a second PCR ran about 7 to 11 cycles. Every molecule of cDNA carried a tag from a template-switch adaptor with 12 random nucleotides. TCRdb fed the 5' RACE reads into MiXCR, producing one record per CDR3 protein. The data contain a few hundred thousand distinct CDR3 sequences, about 26% of them singletons. Per the germline V gene, CDR1 is SEHNR and CDR2 is FQNEAQ (reference sequence). The V end lost 1 base, the J end lost 2 bases, and 12 bases lay between the germline ends. The CDR3 runs to 15 residues. This sample was also put to use in a study of T cells of mothers and their children. That work adds: With the M1S primer of the second PCR, sample barcodes and 2-4 random nucleotides were added. Related and unrelated pairs show similar shaping of TCR recombination output by thymic selection. Sequencing revealed no T cell clones that were persistent and microchimeric.

The specimen sequenced was blood. The J gene is TRBJ2-7, the V gene TRBV7-9, with D possibly being TRBD2 (5 bases). This TCR came from a boy younger than 10 in good health. CDR3 sequence: CASSLGGGLTYEQYF. The CDR3 DNA is TGTGCCAGCAGCTTAGGCGGAGGCCTTACCTACGAGCAGTACTTC.